This entry lists 5 T cell receptor beta chains sequenced from one sample in a study of cytomegalovirus exposure and HLA in healthy donors. Both 60 Vbeta primers and 13 Jbeta primers went into the PCR. Repertoires were generated with immunoSEQ multiplex PCR, while TCRdb's copy carries only in-frame clones and drops some. The sample has 200,000 to 250,000 clones, approximately 80% seen once. Sequencing was performed on PBMCs. The receptor set was obtained from a boy under 10 years old in good health and CMV-seronegative.

The chain employs TRBV11-2 and TRBJ2-7; TRBD2 agrees at 14 bases. J lost 2 bases, V lost 3 bases, and 6 bases had no gene match. CDR3 length: 17 amino acids. Germline loops: CDR1 SGHAT, CDR2 FQNNGV. The CDR3 loop is CASSLGLAGVTPYEQYF. The CDR3, as DNA: TGTGCCAGCAGCTTGGGACTAGCGGGAGTGACTCCCTACGAGCAGTACTTC. The complete variable domain, with remaining parts taken from reference TRBV11-2 and TRBJ2-7, reads EAGVAQSPRYKIIEKRQSVAFWCNPISGHATLYWYQQILGQGPKLLIQFQNNGVVDDSQLPKDRFSAERLKGVDSTLKIQPAKLEDSAVYLCASSLGLAGVTPYEQYFGPGTRLTVT.

This clone was detected once. The chain employs TRBV7-8 and TRBJ2-1, with D possibly being TRBD2 (5 bases). Germline CDR1 is SGHVS and CDR2 is FQNEAQ. The V gene lost 5 bases and the J gene lost 9 bases, with 17 bases spanning the gap. The CDR3 sequence is 14 residues long. In DNA form, the CDR3 reads TGTGCCAGCAGCCATCCTGGCGGGTATATTGAGCAGTTCTTC. Amino acid sequence: CASSHPGGYIEQFF. The whole variable domain, remainder taken from reference TRBV7-8 and TRBJ2-1, is GAGVSQSPRYKVAKRGQDVALRCDPISGHVSLFWYQQALGQGPEFLTYFQNEAQLDKSGLPSDRFFAERPEGSVSTLKIQRTQQEDSAVYLCASSHPGGYIEQFFGPGTRLTVL.

This clone was counted a single time. The chain links TRBV21-1 to TRBJ1-5. TRBV21-1 is described as a pseudogene. The CDR3 loop spans 20 amino acids. Here the CDR3 DNA reads TGTGCCAGCAGCAAAGCCGCCAATCTCTCGGGGTCTAATAGCAATCAGCCCCAGCATTTT. Amino acids: CASSKAANLSGSNSNQPQHF.

DNA for the CDR3: TGTGCCAGCAGTGACAGGGGAGAACAGCCCCAGCATTTT. Protein: CASSDRGEQPQHF. The rearrangement links TRBV6-6 to TRBJ1-5; TRBD1 matches at 8 bases. CDR3 length: 13 residues. Germline loops: CDR1 MNHNY, CDR2 SVGAGI (reference sequence). The J segment lost 7 bases and the V segment lost 5 bases, leaving 4 bases of the junction unmatched.

The chain employs TRBV5-1 and TRBJ2-1, with a tentative D call TRBD1 (5 bases). V shed 0 bases and J shed 6 bases, with 22 bases lying between them. Germline assignment: CDR1 SGHRS and CDR2 YFSETQ. This CDR3 is 18 amino acids long. The CDR3 region has the DNA TGCGCCAGCAGCTTGGCAGGGTTCCCCCGAAGGACGTCCAATGAGCAGTTCTTC. Its translation is CASSLAGFPRRTSNEQFF.